This T cell receptor (beta chain) was recovered during a study of T cells after yellow fever vaccination. Study-level information: Fractions of low cell number were prepared using SMART-Seq v4 Ultra Low Input.

This clonotype was picked up a small number of times. Its antigen is undetermined. Germline CDR1 and CDR2: SEHNR and FQNEAQ (reference sequence). The junction had 8 bases not matched to a gene; V was cut back by 1 base and J by 4 bases. CDR3 size: 16 residues. Points from the study as a whole: The secondary response was weaker, and its peak arrived faster, on day 5 versus 15.

TCRdb re-derived calls from the 5' RACE reads in MiXCR, one entry per CDR3 protein. Of some 240,000 distinct CDR3 sequences in the sample, around 5.3% were seen once. The sequenced sample was CD4+ T cells sorted from PBMCs, obtained on the day of the yellow fever booster vaccination. V and J are TRBV7-9 and TRBJ1-1; TRBD1 matches 8 bases. The sequence came from a young man who received the YFV17D yellow fever vaccine. This CDR3 reads CASSLVTQGVSTEAFF. DNA for the CDR3: TGTGCCAGCAGCTTAGTTACACAGGGGGTGAGCACTGAAGCTTTCTTT.